This T cell receptor (beta chain) is from a study of human T cells and chemical hapten exposure. As to time point: pre-sensitization, week 0. Treatment indicated: therapeutic diphenylcyclopropenone sensitization with weekly scalp DPC. This clonotype appeared many times. Its antigen is not identified. The CDR3 runs 13 residues. V lost 6 bases to trimming and J lost 0 bases, with 8 bases between them. TCRdb reanalysed the RACE reads using MiXCR and keeps one entry per CDR3 protein. The repertoire holds tens of thousands of distinct CDR3 sequences, with 13% to 15% as singletons. Findings and caveats of the study: Because all patients had alopecia, their immune responses might differ from healthy ones. In comparison with controls, expanded TCRs gave rise to a significantly larger number of large CDR3 similarity clusters.

This specimen consisted of whole blood, obtained in connection with sensitization to the hapten diphenylcyclopropenone (DPC). This chain uses TRBV12-3 or TRBV12-4 with TRBJ1-1; D remains unclear. This sequence was found in a woman in her forties or fifties with alopecia areata. Some clones in this sample may be carry-over from other donors' samples. The CDR3 loop is CASSLGMNTEAFF. In nucleotides, the CDR3 is TGTGCCAGCAGCCTGGGGATGAACACTGAAGCTTTCTTT.